The present T cell receptor (beta chain) was sequenced within a study of shared clonotypes between healthy human individuals. For the study at large: Donors had three CD4 naive, three CD4 memory, two CD8 naive and one CD8 memory plate apiece. Study-wide findings and caveats: At large depth, rarefaction still showed sorted-subset sequencing to be incomplete. The researchers took only blood, and tissue repertoires probably look different.

TCRdb keeps only in-frame clones here, not all; method: immunoSEQ multiplex PCR. There are roughly 660,000 clones in the sample; about 90% occur only once, and approximately 35% lies in the top ten. Turning to this clone: Its target is not known.

The V end lost 4 bases, the J end lost 0 bases, and 11 bases lay between the germline ends. The CDR3 has 15 amino acids. The germline CDR1 and CDR2 sequences are SGHTA and FQGNSA. The sample comprised memory CD8+ T cells from PBMCs. Sample subset: CD45RO+ cells pooled with CCR7-negative TemRA cells. V and J are TRBV7-2 and TRBJ2-3, with TRBD1 as a possible D gene (5 bases). The sequence derives from a man younger than 35 in good health. Some clones in this sample may be carry-over from other donors' samples. The CDR3 sequence is CASSSWTRSTDTQYF. Here the CDR3 DNA reads TGTGCCAGCAGCTCCTGGACACGAAGCACAGATACGCAGTATTTT.